The 5 T cell receptor beta chains below all came from one sample that was sequenced in a study of glioma-infiltrating T cells. TCR alpha and beta CDR3 regions were amplified from RNA using iRepertoire nested multiplex PCR. MiXCR, applied by TCRdb to the multiplex PCR reads, yields one record per CDR3 protein. The profile shows more than 90,000 distinct CDR3 sequences, 35% to 45% of them singletons. The sample consisted of glioma tissue, nonneoplastic brain tissue, or PBMCs (not recorded which). The receptors stem from a human donor with low-grade glioma or glioblastoma, undergoing nonglioma brain surgery, or in good health (not recorded which).

Ten or more counts support this clonotype. This chain links TRBV5-4 with TRBJ2-1; TRBD1 or TRBD2 may be the D gene (6 bases each). The V gene lost 2 bases and the J gene lost 1 base, with 10 bases spanning the gap. CDR1 SGHNT and CDR2 YYREEE come from the germline V gene (reference sequence). The CDR3 sequence is 15 residues long. The CDR3 DNA is TGTGCCAGCAGCTTCCCGGGGGCATCCTACAATGAGCAGTTCTTC. Translating gives CASSFPGASYNEQFF.

On this clonotype: The junction differs from germline at one of its ends, possibly a read error. The rearrangement uses TRBV18 and TRBJ2-3; possible D gene TRBD2, 5 bases. CDR1 KGHSH and CDR2 LQKENI come from the germline V gene. This CDR3 is 13 amino acids long. CDR3 amino acids: CASSPPGVDTQYF. CDR3 sequence (DNA): TGTGCCAGCTCGCCTCCCGGGGTCGATACGCAGTATTTC.

There are a few counts of this clonotype. The chain joins TRBV29-1 to TRBJ1-1, with D possibly matching TRBD1 (6 bases). V lost 5 bases and J lost 2, with 15 bases in between. This CDR3 contains 14 residues. Looked up from germline, CDR1 is SQVTM and CDR2 is ANQGSEA. This chain's CDR3 is CSVPAGGGNTEAFF. The DNA for the CDR3 is TGCAGCGTTCCCGCCGGGGGCGGAAACACTGAAGCTTTCTTT.

This clonotype was picked up many times. The V call is TRBV7-9, the J call TRBJ2-5; TRBD1 is a possible D gene (5 bases). Germline V gene sequence: CDR1 SEHNR, CDR2 FQNEAQ (reference sequence). The V and J ends lost 5 bases and 4 bases respectively, with 11 bases between them. CDR3 size: 13 residues. Here the CDR3 reads CASSQGQAETQYF. For the CDR3, the DNA is TGTGCCAGCAGCCAGGGCCAGGCAGAGACCCAGTACTTC.

Turning to this clonotype: A junction boundary mismatches the germline segment, possibly from a read error. The V call is TRBV24-1, the J call TRBJ2-3; D may be TRBD1 (6 bases). Germline V lookup: CDR1 KGHDR, CDR2 SFDVKD. This CDR3 spans 11 amino acids. CDR3 sequence: CATNDSRTDTF. The CDR3 nucleotides read TGTGCCACCAATGATTCGCGGACAGATACTTTT.